The 18 T cell receptor beta chains in this list originate from one sample, sequenced in a study of blood T cell repertoires in COVID-19. Sequencing used immunoSEQ multiplex PCR; TCRdb keeps in-frame clones, though not all of them. The sample yields approximately 300,000 clones, 80% to 95% seen once. Sequences were obtained from peripheral blood. All receptors come from a woman aged 25-40 years with COVID-19, enrolled during active disease.

V usage is TRBV29-1 and J usage is TRBJ2-7, with 9 bases fitting TRBD1. V dropped 5 bases and J dropped 7; count of bases not matched to a gene: 9. CDR3 size: 13 residues. The germline CDR1 and CDR2 sequences are SQVTM and ANQGSEA. CDR3 amino acids: CSVKRDRDGEQYF. The CDR3 DNA reads as TGCAGCGTTAAGAGGGACAGGGATGGAGAGCAGTACTTC.

J is TRBJ1-2 and V is TRBV25-1; maybe TRBD1 (6 bases). Trimming pared 5 bases from V and 3 bases from J, leaving 13 bases between. Germline V gene sequence: CDR1 MGHDK, CDR2 SYGVNS. The CDR3 consists of 14 residues. The CDR3 DNA reads as TGTGCCAGCAGTCCATGGACAGTATACTATGGCTACACCTTC. This gives the protein CASSPWTVYYGYTF.

V and J are TRBV2 and TRBJ1-5, with D tentatively TRBD1 (6 bases). This CDR3 contains 15 residues. Germline CDR1 reads SNHLY; CDR2 reads FYNNEI. V lost 4 bases to trimming and J lost 3 bases, with 13 bases between them. The CDR3 nucleotides are TGTGCCAGCAGTGGTACAGGGATCTACAATCAGCCCCAGCATTTT. Translated, it gives CASSGTGIYNQPQHF. Filled out from reference TRBV2 and TRBJ1-5, the complete variable domain reads EPEVTQTPSHQVTQMGQEVILRCVPISNHLYFYWYRQILGQKVEFLVSFYNNEISEKSEIFDDQFSVERPDGSNFTLKIRSTKLEDSAMYFCASSGTGIYNQPQHFGDGTRLSIL.

The chain couples TRBV7-9 to TRBJ1-5; 7 bases are a match to TRBD1. V was clipped by 5 bases and J by 4 bases; unmatched bases: 2. From germline, CDR1 is SEHNR and CDR2 FQNEAQ (reference sequence). CDR3 length equals 13 residues. Written as DNA, the CDR3 is TGTGCCAGCAGCGCACAGGGGAATCAGCCCCAGCATTTT. It is translated as CASSAQGNQPQHF.

V is TRBV29-1 and J is TRBJ1-1; perhaps TRBD1 as D (5 bases). Germline-derived CDR1 and CDR2 are SQVTM and ANQGSEA. V dropped 7 bases and J dropped 4 bases, with 13 bases sitting between them. This CDR3 comprises 12 residues. The CDR3 DNA reads as TGCAGCGGTCGTCTGGGGCGCACTGAAGCTTTCTTT. Its protein is CSGRLGRTEAFF.

The table lists this clone with a count of one. This chain links TRBV5-6 with TRBJ1-2, with 7 bases lining up with TRBD1. This CDR3 spans 15 amino acids. Germline CDR1 and CDR2: SGHDT and YYEEEE. The trim removed 4 bases at V and 0 bases at J, leaving 6 bases unmatched. The CDR3 sequence is CASSGDRDSNYGYTF. CDR3 bases: TGTGCCAGCAGCGGAGACAGGGACTCTAACTATGGCTACACCTTC.

The gene calls are TRBV6-5 and TRBJ2-7; D gene uncertain. The V end lost 2 bases, the J end lost 3 bases, and 11 bases lay between the germline ends. This CDR3 region has 14 residues. Looked up from germline, CDR1 is MNHEY and CDR2 is SVGAGI. The CDR3 nucleotides are TGTGCCAGCAGTTACGACAAAAGGCACTACGAGCAGTACTTC. Translated, it gives CASSYDKRHYEQYF.

The genes are TRBV2 and TRBJ2-7, with 8 bases aligning to TRBD2. Germline CDR1 and CDR2: SNHLY and FYNNEI. Losses at the gene ends were 8 bases for V and 1 base for J; bases not matched to a gene: 16. CDR3 length: 17 amino acids. This chain's CDR3 is CASRGWLGKRESYEQYF. CDR3 nucleotide sequence: TGTGCCAGCCGAGGATGGCTGGGGAAGCGGGAGTCCTACGAGCAGTACTTC. The variable domain in full, completed from reference TRBV2 and TRBJ2-7, reads EPEVTQTPSHQVTQMGQEVILRCVPISNHLYFYWYRQILGQKVEFLVSFYNNEISEKSEIFDDQFSVERPDGSNFTLKIRSTKLEDSAMYFCASRGWLGKRESYEQYFGPGTRLTVT.

The CDR3 nucleotides are TGCGCCAGCAGCTTGGCCAGGGTCGATACGCAGTATTTT. This encodes CASSLARVDTQYF. The rearrangement uses TRBV5-1 and TRBJ2-3; possible D gene TRBD1, 5 bases. The V end was cut by 0 bases, the J end by 6 bases, with 8 bases between. Germline V CDR1 and CDR2: SGHRS, YFSETQ. The CDR3 covers 13 residues.

The rearrangement uses TRBV2 and TRBJ2-1; no clear D. Per germline, CDR1 SNHLY and CDR2 FYNNEI. V lost 7 bases, J lost 6 bases, and 10 bases lay in between. The length of the CDR3 is 12 residues. This CDR3 reads CASTGQINEQFF. The CDR3 DNA reads TGTGCCAGCACAGGTCAGATCAATGAGCAGTTCTTC.

The chain links TRBV10-3 to TRBJ2-5; perhaps TRBD2 as D (6 bases). Looked up from germline, CDR1 is ENHRY and CDR2 is SYGVKD. V was shortened by 10 bases and J by 3 bases, with 6 bases between the two germline ends. CDR3 length: 10 residues. The CDR3 DNA is TGTGCCACGGGGGAAGAGACCCAGTACTTC. As protein: CATGEETQYF.

This clone was seen a single time. This chain connects TRBV6-5 to TRBJ2-1, with 7 positions matching TRBD1. V lost 4 bases and J lost 0; bases outside the gene matches: 6. From germline, CDR1 is MNHEY and CDR2 SVGAGI. This CDR3 is 16 amino acids long. The CDR3 spells CASSLRTGSSYNEQFF. CDR3 nucleotides: TGTGCCAGCAGTTTACGGACAGGAAGCTCCTACAATGAGCAGTTCTTC.

The chain joins TRBV29-1 to TRBJ1-1, with D unclear. CDR1 and CDR2 from the germline V gene are SQVTM and ANQGSEA. V lost 0 bases, J lost 3 bases, and 11 bases lay in between. This CDR3 has 14 residues. The CDR3 sequence: CSVEDPRFDTEAFF. Here the CDR3 DNA reads TGCAGCGTTGAAGATCCGAGGTTTGACACTGAAGCTTTCTTT.

This chain connects TRBV27 to TRBJ2-1, with 11 bases matching TRBD2. Germline CDR1 MNHEY, CDR2 SMNVEV (reference sequence). V trimming: 2 bases; J trimming: 0 bases; junction bases outside the gene matches: 6. The CDR3 covers 18 residues. The CDR3: CASSLISSGGSSYNEQFF. Written as DNA, the CDR3 is TGTGCCAGCAGTTTAATCTCTAGCGGGGGGAGCTCCTACAATGAGCAGTTCTTC.

The chain is built from TRBV30 and TRBJ2-2; D remains unclear. The CDR3 extends over 15 amino acids. Trimming left V 4 bases short and J 0 bases short, with 12 bases between. Germline-derived CDR1 and CDR2 are GTSNPN and SVGIG (reference sequence). The CDR3 loop is CAWKVGQANTGELFF. The DNA for the CDR3 is TGTGCCTGGAAGGTAGGCCAGGCGAACACCGGGGAGCTGTTTTTT.

This rearrangement joins TRBV27 to TRBJ2-7, with 9 nucleotides matching TRBD2. In germline, CDR1 is MNHEY, CDR2 SMNVEV (reference sequence). This CDR3 region has 14 residues. J gave up 4 bases and V 4 bases, and 5 bases lay outside the gene matches. For the CDR3, the DNA is TGTGCCAGCAGTTCTCTAGCGGGATTGTACGAGCAGTACTTC. Amino acid sequence: CASSSLAGLYEQYF.

The chain carries TRBV11-3 and TRBJ2-3; D is unresolved. The CDR3 is made up of 16 amino acids. The ends were cut back, 1 base at V and 3 bases at J, with 14 bases in the middle. From germline, CDR1 is SGHNT and CDR2 YENEEA. The CDR3 protein is CASSLGLGASTDTQYF. The CDR3 coding sequence is TGTGCCAGCAGCTTAGGGTTAGGAGCTTCGACAGATACGCAGTATTTT.

The chain uses TRBV7-9 and TRBJ2-7, with 9 bases fitting TRBD1. This CDR3 region has 16 residues. Germline values: CDR1 SEHNR, CDR2 FQNEAQ (reference sequence). Germline trimming cut 4 bases from V and 5 bases from J; bases unmatched to any gene: 12. The CDR3 sequence: CASSSTIDRGRNEQYF. The CDR3 DNA is TGTGCCAGCAGCTCCACAATCGACAGGGGGAGGAACGAGCAGTACTTC. Filled out from reference TRBV7-9 and TRBJ2-7, the complete variable domain reads DTGVSQNPRHKITKRGQNVTFRCDPISEHNRLYWYRQTLGQGPEFLTYFQNEAQLEKSRLLSDRFSAERPKGSFSTLEIQRTEQGDSAMYLCASSSTIDRGRNEQYFGPGTRLTVT.